Reported below is one TCR beta chain. No antigen is known for it. Within one base of it there is no much larger clone, and no base qualities were kept. The intended sense of this specimen's treatment or condition label: roughly 18 received Ad26.COV2.S at low or high dose, single or two shots; about 5 received placebo; per-sample allocation not given. Repertoires of vaccine and placebo recipients were sequenced from samples collected on day 63 after the first injection. Cohort 1b enrolled 25 or so adults aged 18-55 years at a single site in Boston, USA, between 29 July and 7 August 2020. As a vaccine, Ad26.COV2.S was a replication-incompetent adenovirus type 26 vector that expressed a prefusion-stabilized SARS-CoV-2 spike protein derived from the original Wuhan strain. TCRbeta CDR3 regions were sequenced with the immunoSEQ Assay. After extraction, genomic DNA underwent amplification by bias-controlled multiplex PCR, followed by high-throughput sequencing. On the authors' methods: To quantify the absolute abundance of every unique TCRbeta CDR3 region, sequences were collapsed and filtered. T cell fraction was estimated by normalizing TCRbeta template counts to usable DNA, which was measured by amplifying reference genes present in all nucleated cells. Repertoire TCRs were annotated as SARS-CoV-2-specific by exact matching of V gene, CDR3 amino acid sequence and J gene to a known reactive TCR set. The reference SARS-CoV-2 TCR set was obtained from MIRA and was filtered for enrichment in COVID-19-positive ImmuneCODE repertoires, whereby public or cross-reactive TCRs were removed. Drawing on the MIRA antigens, annotated TCRs were analysed further at the level of specific ORF or position within ORF. Breadth was defined as annotated unique rearrangements over total unique productive rearrangements; depth was the summed frequency of those rearrangements. Group comparisons of TCR breadth used two-sided Wilcoxon rank-sum tests. TCRdb holds this immuneACCESS table with in-frame rearrangements only. Some clones are missing; in checked studies, unresolved V genes explain under half, and the rest has no known cause. From that table come the V and J calls and clone size; the DNA was used to work out D and trimming. Within this sample are around 300,000 clones, with around 89% of them counted one time only. The ten largest clonotypes hold around 6.6% of the sample.

The sample originates from a study of Ad26.COV2.S vaccination and SARS-CoV-2 variants (dated by TCRdb to 2020 to 2023). With regard to the full study: Vaccine-arm donors came from COV1001, a multicentre, randomized, double-blind, placebo-controlled phase I-IIa trial of Ad26.COV2.S in healthy adults. Trial participants were randomized into five groups of five: low-dose or high-dose Ad26.COV2.S given once or twice, or placebo on both occasions. Ad26.COV2.S was administered intramuscularly at 5 x 10^10 or 1 x 10^11 viral particles, either as a single shot or as two shots given 56 days apart. Sequencing of the TCRbeta repertoire served to evaluate the specificity and breadth of SARS-CoV-2-reactive T cell receptors following Ad26.COV2.S vaccination. A total of approximately 32 samples were included in the TCR-sequenced set, comprising roughly 20 Ad26.COV2.S vaccine recipients, 5 placebo recipients and 8 SARS-CoV-2 convalescent individuals. Throughout the experiments and outcome assessment, investigators stayed blinded to trial group allocation.

Paper-wide results and their limitations: The study was not powered to compare responses between vaccine doses or regimens. It was noted by the authors that total T cell responses may have been underestimated by the TCR breadth and depth analyses. Vaccine and placebo recipients had comparable non-spike TCR breadth, which fits with the vaccine containing only spike. Higher spike-specific TCR breadth was observed in Ad26.COV2.S recipients than in placebo recipients (P = 0.0014). Substantial breadth of spike-specific CD8+ and CD4+ T cell responses was reported after vaccination.

Sequenced material: peripheral blood, taken in a trial of Ad26.COV2.S vaccine versus placebo. The clonotype originates from a person aged 18-65 years who received the Ad26.COV2.S COVID-19 vaccine or a placebo.

The CDR3 reads CAWSVGGLVDTQYF. The DNA is as follows: TGTGCCTGGAGTGTAGGGGGGCTGGTAGATACGCAGTATTTT. The chain couples TRBV30 to TRBJ2-3, with the D call tentatively TRBD1 or TRBD2, each fitting 6 bases. V is shortened by 0 bases, J by 5 bases, and the region joining them spans 12 bases. The CDR3 starts with the cysteine, ends with the phenylalanine, and has 14 residues. Only the CDR3 portion is preserved as DNA: 42 bases, with reading frame beginning at the first base. The CDR1 and CDR2 encoded by the germline V gene (reference sequence) are GTSNPN and SVGIG.